This TCR beta chain appears in the sequencing data of a study of cytomegalovirus exposure and HLA in healthy donors. Study-wide context: The roughly 700 first-cohort repertoires shared a platform with the 100 to 150 validation repertoires, as reported in a later analysis. Study observations and caveats: In a later analysis, first-cohort TCR clusters were found to tend to co-occur in the approximately 120 validation repertoires. In vitro confirmation showed three CMV-associated chains to be CMV antigen specific.

V shed 3 bases and J shed 1 base, with 13 bases lying between them. The CDR3 loop spans 16 amino acids. CDR1 and CDR2 (germline): LGHNA, YSLEER. As to this clone: No antigen is known for it.

The assay was immunoSEQ multiplex PCR, and TCRdb's table has in-frame clones only and misses some. The sample includes around 300,000 clones, 65% to 90% of them seen just once. The TCR comes from a woman younger than 30 in good health and CMV-seronegative. The chain carries TRBV4-3 and TRBJ1-5; D perhaps matches TRBD1 (5 bases). Specimen: PBMCs. In nucleotides, the CDR3 is TGCGCCAGCAGCCAGGACATAGGACGGAGCAATCAGCCCCAGCATTTT. Residues: CASSQDIGRSNQPQHF.